This paragraph covers one T cell receptor (beta chain) sequence. Its antigen is unknown. The input lacks base qualities; no much larger clone sits a single base away. The sample belongs to a study of control samples from healthy donors and cancer patients (dated by TCRdb to 2020 to 2021). The CDR3, cysteine through phenylalanine, is 14 amino acids long. Only the CDR3 DNA stays, 42 bases, in frame from base 1. Via the germline V gene, CDR1 is KGHSH and CDR2 LQKENI. A distance of 14 bases separates the germline ends of V and J, which lose 7 bases and 4 bases respectively. Library creation used the immunoSEQ multiplex PCR assay. Imported from immuneACCESS, the table was reduced by TCRdb to in-frame sequences with V and J called. These copies leave out some clones; in studies compared against another copy, an unresolved V gene accounts for under half, and the cause of the remainder is not known. The sample profile shows approximately 87,000 clones; about 88% of them were found once. Around 1.3% of the sample goes to the ten largest clones.

The sequence is built from TRBV18 and TRBJ2-1; too little of a D gene remains to name it. The sample consisted of blood. This sequence was found in a woman aged 50 to 60 in good health. The sequence in DNA is TGTGCCAGCTGCCCCGAGACTCTTTACAATGAGCAGTTCTTC. The translation is CASCPETLYNEQFF. The CDR3 plus the reference TRBV18 and TRBJ2-1 genes for the other parts give the full variable domain: NAGVMQNPRHLVRRRGQEARLRCSPMKGHSHVYWYRQLPEEGLKFMVYLQKENIIDESGMPKERFSAEFPKEGPSILRIQQVVRGDSAAYFCASCPETLYNEQFFGPGTRLTVL.